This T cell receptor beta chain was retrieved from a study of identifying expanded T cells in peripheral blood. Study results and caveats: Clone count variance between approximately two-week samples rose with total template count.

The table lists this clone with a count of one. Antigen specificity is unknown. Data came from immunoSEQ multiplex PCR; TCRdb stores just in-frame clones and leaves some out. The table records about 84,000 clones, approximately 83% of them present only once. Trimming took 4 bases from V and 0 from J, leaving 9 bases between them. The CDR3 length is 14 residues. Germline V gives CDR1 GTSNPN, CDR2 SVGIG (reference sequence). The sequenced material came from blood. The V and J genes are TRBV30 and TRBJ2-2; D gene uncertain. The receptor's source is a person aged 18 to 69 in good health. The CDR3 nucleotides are TGTGCCTGGAACAACAGAGCGAACACCGGGGAGCTGTTTTTT. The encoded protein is CAWNNRANTGELFF. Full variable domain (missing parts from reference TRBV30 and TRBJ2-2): SQTIHQWPATLVQPVGSPLSLECTVEGTSNPNLYWYRQAAGRGLQLLFYSVGIGQISSEVPQNLSASRPQDRQFILSSKKLLLSDSGFYLCAWNNRANTGELFFGEGSRLTVL.